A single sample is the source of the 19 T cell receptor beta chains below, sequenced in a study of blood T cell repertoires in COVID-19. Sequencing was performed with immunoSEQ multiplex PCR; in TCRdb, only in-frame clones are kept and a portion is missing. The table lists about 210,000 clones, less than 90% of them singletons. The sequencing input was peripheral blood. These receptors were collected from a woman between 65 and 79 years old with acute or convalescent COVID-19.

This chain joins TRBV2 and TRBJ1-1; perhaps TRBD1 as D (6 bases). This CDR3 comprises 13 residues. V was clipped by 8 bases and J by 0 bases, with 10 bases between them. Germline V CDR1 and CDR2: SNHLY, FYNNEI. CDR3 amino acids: CASRGQLNTEAFF. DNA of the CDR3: TGTGCCAGCCGCGGACAGCTGAACACTGAAGCTTTCTTT.

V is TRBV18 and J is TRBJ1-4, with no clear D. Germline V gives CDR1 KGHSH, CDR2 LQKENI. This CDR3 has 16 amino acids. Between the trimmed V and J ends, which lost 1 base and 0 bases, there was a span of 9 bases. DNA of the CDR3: TGTGCCAGCTCACCACGGAGTCTTGCAACTAATGAAAAACTGTTTTTT. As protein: CASSPRSLATNEKLFF. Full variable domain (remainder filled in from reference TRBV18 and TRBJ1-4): NAGVMQNPRHLVRRRGQEARLRCSPMKGHSHVYWYRQLPEEGLKFMVYLQKENIIDESGMPKERFSAEFPKEGPSILRIQQVVRGDSAAYFCASSPRSLATNEKLFFGSGTQLSVL.

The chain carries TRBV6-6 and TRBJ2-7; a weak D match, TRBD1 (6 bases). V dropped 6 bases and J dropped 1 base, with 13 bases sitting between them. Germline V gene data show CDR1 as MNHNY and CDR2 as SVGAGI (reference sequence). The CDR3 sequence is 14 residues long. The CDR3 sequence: CASRYRDNSYEQYF. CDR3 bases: TGTGCCAGCAGGTACCGGGACAATTCCTACGAGCAGTACTTC.

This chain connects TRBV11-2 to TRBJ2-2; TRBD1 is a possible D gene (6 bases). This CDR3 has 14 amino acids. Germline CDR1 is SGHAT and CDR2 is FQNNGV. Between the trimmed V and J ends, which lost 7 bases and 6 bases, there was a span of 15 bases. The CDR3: CASKEVQGPGELFF. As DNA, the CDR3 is TGTGCCAGCAAGGAGGTACAGGGCCCCGGGGAGCTGTTTTTT.

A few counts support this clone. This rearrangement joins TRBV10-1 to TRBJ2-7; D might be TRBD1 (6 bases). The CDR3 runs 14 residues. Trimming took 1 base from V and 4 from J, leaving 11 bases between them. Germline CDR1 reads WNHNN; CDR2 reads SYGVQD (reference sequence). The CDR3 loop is CASSEFTGSYEQYF. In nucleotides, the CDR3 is TGCGCCAGCAGTGAGTTCACAGGGTCGTACGAGCAGTACTTC.

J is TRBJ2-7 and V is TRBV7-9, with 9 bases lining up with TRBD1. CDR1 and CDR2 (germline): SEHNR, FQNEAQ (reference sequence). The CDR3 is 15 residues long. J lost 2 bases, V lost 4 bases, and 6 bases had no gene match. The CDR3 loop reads CASSWTGTGTYEQYF. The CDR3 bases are TGTGCCAGCAGCTGGACCGGGACAGGGACCTACGAGCAGTACTTC.

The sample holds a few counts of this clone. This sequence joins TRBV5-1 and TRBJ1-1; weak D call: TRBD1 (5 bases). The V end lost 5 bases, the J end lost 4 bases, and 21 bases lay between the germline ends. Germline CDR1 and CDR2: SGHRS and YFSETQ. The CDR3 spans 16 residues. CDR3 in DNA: TGCGCCAGCAGTTCGGACATTATCTTGACCGGCACTGAAGCTTTCTTT. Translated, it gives CASSSDIILTGTEAFF.

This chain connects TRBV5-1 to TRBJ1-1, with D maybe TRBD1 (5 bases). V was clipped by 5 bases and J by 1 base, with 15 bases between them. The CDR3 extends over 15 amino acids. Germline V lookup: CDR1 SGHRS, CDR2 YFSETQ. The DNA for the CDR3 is TGCGCCAGCAGGGGAATGGGGGGAGAGAACACTGAAGCTTTCTTT. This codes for CASRGMGGENTEAFF.

In DNA, the CDR3 is TGTGCCAGCAGCTCGCTAGCGGGTGAGCAGTTCTTC. Translated: CASSSLAGEQFF. V gene TRBV5-6 combines with J gene TRBJ2-1; 8 bases are shared with TRBD2. V dropped 3 bases and J dropped 9; count of bases not matched to a gene: 2. The CDR3 length is 12 residues. Per germline, CDR1 SGHDT and CDR2 YYEEEE.

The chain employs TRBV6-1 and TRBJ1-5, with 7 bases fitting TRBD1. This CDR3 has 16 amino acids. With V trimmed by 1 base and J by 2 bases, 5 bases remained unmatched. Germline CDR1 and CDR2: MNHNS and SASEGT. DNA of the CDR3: TGTGCCAGCAGTGAAGAGCACGGGACAGGCAATCAGCCCCAGCATTTT. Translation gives CASSEEHGTGNQPQHF.

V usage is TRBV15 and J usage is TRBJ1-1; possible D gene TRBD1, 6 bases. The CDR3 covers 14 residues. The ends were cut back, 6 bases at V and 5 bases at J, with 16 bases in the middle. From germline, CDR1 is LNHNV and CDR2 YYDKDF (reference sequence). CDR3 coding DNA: TGTGCCACCAGTACCCACGGGGGGCGGACTGAAGCTTTCTTT. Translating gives CATSTHGGRTEAFF.

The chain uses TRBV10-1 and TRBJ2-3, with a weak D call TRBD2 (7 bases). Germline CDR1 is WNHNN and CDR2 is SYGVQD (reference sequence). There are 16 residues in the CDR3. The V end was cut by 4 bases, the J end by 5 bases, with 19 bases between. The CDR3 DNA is TGCGCCAGCAGTGTAGGAGGGGGGGCCGGGGAAGATACGCAGTATTTT. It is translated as CASSVGGGAGEDTQYF.

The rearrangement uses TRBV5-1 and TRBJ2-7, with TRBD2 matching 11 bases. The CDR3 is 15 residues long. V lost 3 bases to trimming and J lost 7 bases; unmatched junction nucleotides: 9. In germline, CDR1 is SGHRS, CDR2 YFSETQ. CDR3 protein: CASSSIAGGPVEQYF. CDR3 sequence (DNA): TGCGCCAGCAGCTCAATAGCGGGAGGGCCAGTGGAGCAGTACTTC.

CDR3 protein: CASSLSGSNYGYTF. The CDR3 nucleotides are TGTGCCAGCAGTTTGTCGGGTAGTAACTATGGCTACACCTTC. V usage is TRBV28 and J usage is TRBJ1-2, with unresolved D. Trimming pared 3 bases from V and 1 base from J, leaving 9 bases between. The CDR3 is 14 residues long. Germline CDR1 reads MDHEN; CDR2 reads SYDVKM.

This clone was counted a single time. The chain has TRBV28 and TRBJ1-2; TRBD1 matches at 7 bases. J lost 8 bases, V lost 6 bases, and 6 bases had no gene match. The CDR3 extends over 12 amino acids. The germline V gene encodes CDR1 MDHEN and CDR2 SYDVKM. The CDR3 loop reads CASRPGGGGYTF. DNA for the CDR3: TGTGCCAGCAGGCCAGGGGGAGGCGGCTACACCTTC.

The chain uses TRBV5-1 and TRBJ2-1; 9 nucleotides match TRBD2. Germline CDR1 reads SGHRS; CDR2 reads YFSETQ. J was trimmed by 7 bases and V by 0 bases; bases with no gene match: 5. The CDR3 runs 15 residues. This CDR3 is CASSLVAGARNEQFF. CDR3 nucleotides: TGCGCCAGCAGCTTGGTAGCGGGAGCAAGGAATGAGCAGTTCTTC.

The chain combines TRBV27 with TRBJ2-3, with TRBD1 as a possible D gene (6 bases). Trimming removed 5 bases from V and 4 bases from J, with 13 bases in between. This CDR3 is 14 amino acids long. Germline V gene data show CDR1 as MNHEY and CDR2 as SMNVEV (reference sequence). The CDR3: CASSVQGWADTQYF. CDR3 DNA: TGTGCCAGCAGTGTACAGGGATGGGCAGATACGCAGTATTTT.

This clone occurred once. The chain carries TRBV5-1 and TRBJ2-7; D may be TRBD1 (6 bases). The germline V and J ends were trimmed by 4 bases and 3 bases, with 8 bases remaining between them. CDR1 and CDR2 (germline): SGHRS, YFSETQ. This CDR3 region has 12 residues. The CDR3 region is CASSRDIYEQYF. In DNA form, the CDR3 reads TGCGCCAGCAGCCGGGACATCTACGAGCAGTACTTC.

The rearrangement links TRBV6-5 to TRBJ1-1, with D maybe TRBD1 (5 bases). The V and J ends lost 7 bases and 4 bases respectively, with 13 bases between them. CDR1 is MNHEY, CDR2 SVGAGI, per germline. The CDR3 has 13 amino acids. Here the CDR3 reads CASTLPGGTEAFF. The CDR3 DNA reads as TGTGCCAGCACTTTACCGGGGGGCACTGAAGCTTTCTTT.